A single sample is the source of the 22 T cell receptor beta chains below, sequenced in a study of shared clonotypes between healthy human individuals. Clones were sequenced by immunoSEQ multiplex PCR, and TCRdb holds only the in-frame ones, with some missing. The sample gives 100,000 or so clones, about half of which show up once; less than 15% is in the top ten. The sample taken for sequencing was PBMCs. The receptor set was obtained from a woman aged 40 to 55 in good health. Some clones in this sample may be carry-over from other donors' samples.

The chain combines TRBV28 with TRBJ1-1; 10 bases match TRBD1. The CDR3 is 14 residues long. Germline V gene lookup returns CDR1 MDHEN and CDR2 SYDVKM. The V and J ends lost 6 bases and 8 bases, in that order; junction bases with no gene match: 9. CDR3 coding DNA: TGTGCCAGCAGCCTGGGACAGGGGAGGAGAGAAGCTTTCTTT. This translates into CASSLGQGRREAFF. Full variable domain (rest looked up from reference TRBV28 and TRBJ1-1): DVKVTQSSRYLVKRTGEKVFLECVQDMDHENMFWYRQDPGLGLRLIYFSYDVKMKEKGDIPEGYSVSREKKERFSLILESASTNQTSMYLCASSLGQGRREAFFGQGTRLTVV.

The gene calls are TRBV7-3 and TRBJ1-2, with no clear D. The CDR3 spans 14 residues. Germline CDR1 SGHTA, CDR2 FQGTGA. The V end lost 2 bases, the J end lost 7 bases, and 14 bases lay between the germline ends. CDR3 coding DNA: TGTGCCAGCAGCTTAGGGCCGCTTGAGGGTGGCTACACCTTC. Amino acid sequence: CASSLGPLEGGYTF. The full variable domain, completed using reference TRBV7-3 and TRBJ1-2, is GAGVSQTPSNKVTEKGKYVELRCDPISGHTALYWYRQSLGQGPEFLIYFQGTGAADDSGLPNDRFFAVRPEGSVSTLKIQRTERGDSAVYLCASSLGPLEGGYTFGSGTRLTVV.

The sample holds many counts of this clone. The chain uses TRBV28 and TRBJ2-2; D possibly corresponds to TRBD1 (6 bases). The CDR3 contains 16 residues. The germline V and J ends were trimmed by 5 bases and 6 bases, with 19 bases remaining between them. Germline CDR1 is MDHEN and CDR2 is SYDVKM. The CDR3 nucleotides are TGTGCCAGCAGTCTCGCCGGACAGAGGGACCCCGGGGAGCTGTTTTTT. This sequence encodes CASSLAGQRDPGELFF.

The DNA of the CDR3 is TGTGCCAGCAGGACAGCGGGGAGAAACGAGCAGTACTTC. Translation: CASRTAGRNEQYF. This chain links TRBV6-5 with TRBJ2-7, with 7 bases matching TRBD2. Germline assignment: CDR1 MNHEY and CDR2 SVGAGI. CDR3 length: 13 residues. Losses at the gene ends were 6 bases for V and 5 bases for J; bases not matched to a gene: 7.

This clone appeared a single time. The chain couples TRBV18 to TRBJ1-1; 8 bases map to TRBD1. CDR1 KGHSH and CDR2 LQKENI come from the germline V gene. CDR3 length: 17 residues. Trimming removed 3 bases from V and 3 bases from J; junction bases left unmatched: 12. CDR3 nucleotides: TGTGCCAGCTCACCCCGGACAGGGTCTATTTCGGACACTGAAGCTTTCTTT. Its protein product is CASSPRTGSISDTEAFF. Drawing the rest from reference TRBV18 and TRBJ1-1, the complete variable domain is NAGVMQNPRHLVRRRGQEARLRCSPMKGHSHVYWYRQLPEEGLKFMVYLQKENIIDESGMPKERFSAEFPKEGPSILRIQQVVRGDSAAYFCASSPRTGSISDTEAFFGQGTRLTVV.

The chain recombines TRBV7-3 with TRBJ1-4; no firm D call. Trimming pared 3 bases from V and 8 bases from J, leaving 10 bases between. Germline V gene lookup returns CDR1 SGHTA and CDR2 FQGTGA. The length of the CDR3 is 13 residues. CDR3 nucleotides: TGTGCCAGCAGCTTCCGGGAAGGGGAAAAACTGTTTTTT. Residues: CASSFREGEKLFF.

In the case of this clone: Germline and junction disagree at one end, which may indicate a read error. The rearrangement joins TRBV7-9 to TRBJ2-4, with D possibly being TRBD1 (5 bases). Germline V gene data show CDR1 as SEHNR and CDR2 as FQNEAQ (reference sequence). The CDR3 loop spans 13 amino acids. CDR3 nucleotides: TGTGCCAGCAGCTTAGCCGGAGACAGCTGGCCAACCTTC. Amino acid sequence: CASSLAGDSWPTF.

The rearrangement links TRBV28 to TRBJ2-4, with 8 bases matching TRBD2. Per germline, CDR1 MDHEN and CDR2 SYDVKM. The J segment lost 7 bases and the V segment lost 3 bases, leaving 2 bases of the junction unmatched. This CDR3 region has 13 residues. The chain's CDR3 is CASSFQRENIQYF. DNA for the CDR3: TGTGCCAGCAGTTTTCAGCGGGAGAACATTCAGTACTTC.

V usage is TRBV15 and J usage is TRBJ2-7, with D tentatively TRBD2 (6 bases). Germline V gene lookup returns CDR1 LNHNV and CDR2 YYDKDF (reference sequence). V lost 5 bases and J lost 5, with 19 bases in between. CDR3 length: 15 residues. In DNA, the CDR3 is TGTGCCACCAGCCTTACCCCCGGGAGTACCGACGAGCAGTACTTC. As protein: CATSLTPGSTDEQYF.

This chain connects TRBV6-5 to TRBJ2-7; 9 bases are a match to TRBD1. With 8 bases clipped from V and 5 bases from J, the junction kept 7 bases outside the gene matches. CDR1 and CDR2 (germline): MNHEY, SVGAGI. The CDR3 is 13 residues long. CDR3 region: CASSWTGVDEQYF. CDR3 sequence (DNA): TGTGCCAGCTCCTGGACAGGGGTCGACGAGCAGTACTTC.

Concerning this clone itself: Being one base from a much bigger clone, this may be a read error. V and J are TRBV28 and TRBJ2-1, with TRBD2 identical over 9 bases. Germline V lookup: CDR1 MDHEN, CDR2 SYDVKM. J lost 12 bases, V lost 3 bases, and 15 bases had no gene match. The CDR3 loop spans 16 amino acids. CDR3 sequence reads: CASSFPAGTSLGGQFF. The CDR3 nucleotides read TGTGCCAGCAGTTTCCCAGCTGGGACTAGCCTCGGTGGGCAGTTCTTC.

This chain connects TRBV10-3 to TRBJ2-2; D possibly corresponds to TRBD2 (5 bases). With 3 bases removed from V and 5 bases from J, the gap between germline ends came to 10 bases. The CDR3 has 14 amino acids. The germline gives CDR1 ENHRY, CDR2 SYGVKD. The CDR3 DNA sequence: TGTGCCATCAGTGAAAGGCCGGGGACCGGGGAGCTGTTTTTT. It yields the protein CAISERPGTGELFF.

With respect to this clone: It differs at one base from a far larger clone, so likely a read error. This chain connects TRBV2 to TRBJ1-3; D unresolved. The CDR3 consists of 15 residues. Germline V gene data show CDR1 as SNHLY and CDR2 as FYNNEI. Here the CDR3 DNA reads TGTGCCAGCGGTGAAGCGCGCAGCTCTGGAAACACCATATATTTT. Its protein product is CASGEARSSGNTIYF.

This clone was seen only a few times. The gene calls are TRBV7-8 and TRBJ2-2; D not resolved. The germline gives CDR1 SGHVS, CDR2 FQNEAQ. V lost 2 bases, J lost 0 bases, and 7 bases lay in between. The CDR3 covers 15 residues. CDR3 sequence: CASSLSGTNTGELFF. CDR3 DNA: TGTGCCAGCAGCTTAAGTGGCACGAACACCGGGGAGCTGTTTTTT.

V is TRBV7-9 and J is TRBJ2-5; 10 bases line up with TRBD1. Looked up from germline, CDR1 is SEHNR and CDR2 is FQNEAQ (reference sequence). The CDR3 has 14 amino acids. V gave up 2 bases and J gave up 11 bases; unmatched junction bases: 8. CDR3 DNA: TGTGCCAGCAGCTTAACTCGGGGGACAGGGGAGCAGTACTTC. Its translation is CASSLTRGTGEQYF.

This chain uses TRBV7-3 with TRBJ2-1; no reliable D call. The CDR3 covers 13 residues. With 1 base removed from V and 5 bases from J, the gap between germline ends came to 6 bases. From germline, CDR1 is SGHTA and CDR2 FQGTGA. The CDR3: CASSLSVDNEQFF. The CDR3 DNA sequence: TGTGCCAGCAGCTTAAGTGTGGACAATGAGCAGTTCTTC.

The sample holds many counts of this clone. The rearrangement uses TRBV4-1 and TRBJ2-7; D perhaps matches TRBD1 (5 bases). V was shortened by 0 bases and J by 0 bases, with 12 bases between the two germline ends. Germline V gene lookup returns CDR1 MGHRA and CDR2 YSYEKL. The CDR3 contains 16 residues. CDR3 in DNA: TGCGCCAGCAGCCAAGAGTCTAAAACAGGCTCCTACGAGCAGTACTTC. As protein: CASSQESKTGSYEQYF.

The chain carries TRBV25-1 and TRBJ1-2; D perhaps matches TRBD1 (6 bases). This CDR3 is 14 amino acids long. V shed 4 bases and J shed 4 bases, with 13 bases lying between them. Germline CDR1 reads MGHDK; CDR2 reads SYGVNS. The CDR3: CASSALGHGYGYTF. The CDR3 DNA follows: TGTGCCAGCAGTGCTTTGGGACACGGCTATGGCTACACCTTC.

In its sample, this clone was seen a few times. The chain combines TRBV7-8 with TRBJ1-1, with D uncertain. Per germline, CDR1 SGHVS and CDR2 FQNEAQ. Trimming cost V 5 bases and J 5 bases, with 15 bases left between them. The CDR3 loop spans 14 amino acids. Here the CDR3 DNA reads TGTGCCAGCAGCCCCGTTGGGATCGGGACTGAAGCTTTCTTT. Translating it yields CASSPVGIGTEAFF.

There are many counts of this clone. The V gene is TRBV2, the J gene TRBJ1-3; weak D call: TRBD1 (5 bases). Trimming took 4 bases from V and 3 from J, leaving 10 bases between them. The germline gives CDR1 SNHLY, CDR2 FYNNEI. The CDR3 length is 14 residues. The CDR3 DNA reads TGTGCCAGCAGTGGGTGGGGACTTGGAAACACCATATATTTT. Protein sequence: CASSGWGLGNTIYF.

This clone was counted only a few times. This likely comes from a read error, as the CDR3 has no conserved phenylalanine or tryptophan at its end. This rearrangement joins TRBV11-2 to TRBJ1-1; D is unresolved. Germline CDR1 is SGHAT and CDR2 is FQNNGV. The V end was cut by 5 bases, the J end by 4 bases, with 14 bases between. The CDR3 is 14 amino acids. CDR3 amino acids: CASSPPLGGTEAFL. CDR3 nucleotides: TGTGCCAGCAGCCCCCCGTTGGGTGGCACTGAAGCTTTCCTT.

About this clone itself: A read error likely explains this, since a far larger clone differs by one base. The V and J genes are TRBV5-1 and TRBJ1-4; D call uncertain. The CDR3 is 15 amino acids. Trimming left V 4 bases short and J 8 bases short, with 18 bases between. Germline CDR1 and CDR2: SGHRS and YFSETQ. CDR3 in amino acids: CASSPRAGVKEKLFF. CDR3 nucleotides: TGCGCCAGCAGCCCCCGGGCTGGGGTGAAAGAAAAACTGTTTTTT.